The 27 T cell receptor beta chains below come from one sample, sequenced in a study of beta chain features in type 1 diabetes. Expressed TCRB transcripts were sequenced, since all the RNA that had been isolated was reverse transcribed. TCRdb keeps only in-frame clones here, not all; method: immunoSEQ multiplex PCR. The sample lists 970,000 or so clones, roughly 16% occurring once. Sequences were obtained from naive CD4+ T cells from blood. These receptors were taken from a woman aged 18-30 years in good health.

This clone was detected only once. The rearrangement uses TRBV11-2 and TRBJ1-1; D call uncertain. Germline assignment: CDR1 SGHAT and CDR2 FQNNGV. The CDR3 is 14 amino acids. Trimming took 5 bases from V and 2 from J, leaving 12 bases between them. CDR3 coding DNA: TGTGCCAGCAGCCCTAGCGCGAGCAACACTGAAGCTTTCTTT. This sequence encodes CASSPSASNTEAFF.

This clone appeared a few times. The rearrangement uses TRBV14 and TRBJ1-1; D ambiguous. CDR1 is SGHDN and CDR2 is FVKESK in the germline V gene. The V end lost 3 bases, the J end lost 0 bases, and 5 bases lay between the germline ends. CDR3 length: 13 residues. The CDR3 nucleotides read TGTGCCAGCAGCCAGCACATGAACACTGAAGCTTTCTTT. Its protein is CASSQHMNTEAFF.

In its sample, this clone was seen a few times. CDR3 sequence reads: CASSRRGLAYEQFF. CDR3 nucleotides: TGTGCCAGCAGTCGCCGGGGACTAGCATATGAGCAGTTCTTC. This rearrangement joins TRBV27 to TRBJ2-1; 9 nucleotides line up with TRBD2. V lost 5 bases and J lost 8; bases outside the gene matches: 7. The CDR3 extends over 14 amino acids. The germline CDR1 and CDR2 sequences are MNHEY and SMNVEV (reference sequence).

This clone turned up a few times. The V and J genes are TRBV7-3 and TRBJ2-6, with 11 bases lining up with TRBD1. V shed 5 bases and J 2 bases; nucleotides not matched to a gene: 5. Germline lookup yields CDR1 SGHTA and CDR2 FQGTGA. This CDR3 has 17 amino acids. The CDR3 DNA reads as TGTGCCAGCAGCGGAAGGGACAGGGGGACTGGGGCCAACGTCCTGACTTTC. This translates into CASSGRDRGTGANVLTF.

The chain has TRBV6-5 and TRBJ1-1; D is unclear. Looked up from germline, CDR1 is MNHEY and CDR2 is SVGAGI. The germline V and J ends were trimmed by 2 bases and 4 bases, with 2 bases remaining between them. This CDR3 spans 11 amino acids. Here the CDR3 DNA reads TGTGCCAGCAGTTACCGCACTGAAGCTTTCTTT. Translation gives CASSYRTEAFF.

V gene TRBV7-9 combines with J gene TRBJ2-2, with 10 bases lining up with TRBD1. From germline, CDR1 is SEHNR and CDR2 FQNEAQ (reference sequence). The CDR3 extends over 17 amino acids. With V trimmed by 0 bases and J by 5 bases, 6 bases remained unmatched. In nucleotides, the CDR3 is TGTGCCAGCAGCTTAGCGTTCGCGGGACAGGGGACCGGGGAGCTGTTTTTT. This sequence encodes CASSLAFAGQGTGELFF.

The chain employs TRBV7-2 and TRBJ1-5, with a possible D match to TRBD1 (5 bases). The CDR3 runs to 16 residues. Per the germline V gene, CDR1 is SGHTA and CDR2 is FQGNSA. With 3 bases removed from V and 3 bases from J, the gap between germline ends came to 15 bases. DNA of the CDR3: TGTGCCAGCAGCTTGGGGCCAGTGGGGATCAATCAGCCCCAGCATTTT. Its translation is CASSLGPVGINQPQHF. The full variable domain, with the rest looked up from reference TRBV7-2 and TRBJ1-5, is GAGVSQSPSNKVTEKGKDVELRCDPISGHTALYWYRQSLGQGLEFLIYFQGNSAPDKSGLPSDRFSAERTGGSVSTLTIQRTQQEDSAVYLCASSLGPVGINQPQHFGDGTRLSIL.

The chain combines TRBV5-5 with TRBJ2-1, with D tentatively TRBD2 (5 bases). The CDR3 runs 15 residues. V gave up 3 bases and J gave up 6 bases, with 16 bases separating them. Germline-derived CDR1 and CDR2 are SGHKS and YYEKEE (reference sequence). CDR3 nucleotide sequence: TGTGCCAGCAGCTCGGGGATAAGCGGCGGCAATGAGCAGTTCTTC. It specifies CASSSGISGGNEQFF.

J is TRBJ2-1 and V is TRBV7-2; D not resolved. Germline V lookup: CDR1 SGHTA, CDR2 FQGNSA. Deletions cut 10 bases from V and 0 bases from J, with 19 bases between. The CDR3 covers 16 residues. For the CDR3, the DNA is TGTGCCACCATTAATCATCCGCTATCCTCCTACAATGAGCAGTTCTTC. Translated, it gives CATINHPLSSYNEQFF.

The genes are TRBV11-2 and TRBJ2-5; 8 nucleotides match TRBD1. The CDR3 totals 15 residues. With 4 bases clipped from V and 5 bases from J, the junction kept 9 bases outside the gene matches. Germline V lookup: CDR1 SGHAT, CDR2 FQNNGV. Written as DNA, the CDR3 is TGTGCCAGCAGCTCAAATCAGGGGGCATTCGAGACCCAGTACTTC. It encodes CASSSNQGAFETQYF.

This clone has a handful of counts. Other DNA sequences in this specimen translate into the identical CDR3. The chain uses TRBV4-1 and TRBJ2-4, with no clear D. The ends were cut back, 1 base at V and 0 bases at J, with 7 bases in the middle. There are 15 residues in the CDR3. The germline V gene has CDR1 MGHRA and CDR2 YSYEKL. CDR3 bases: TGCGCCAGCAGCCAAGTCGGGCTAGCCAAAAACATTCAGTACTTC. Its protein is CASSQVGLAKNIQYF.

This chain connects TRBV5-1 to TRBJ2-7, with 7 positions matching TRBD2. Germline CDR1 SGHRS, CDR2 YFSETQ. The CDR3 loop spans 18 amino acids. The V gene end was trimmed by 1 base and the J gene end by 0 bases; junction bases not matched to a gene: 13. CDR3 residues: CASSLTGRLAVSSYEQYF. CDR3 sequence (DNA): TGCGCCAGCAGCTTGACGGGGCGGCTAGCGGTGAGCTCCTACGAGCAGTACTTC.

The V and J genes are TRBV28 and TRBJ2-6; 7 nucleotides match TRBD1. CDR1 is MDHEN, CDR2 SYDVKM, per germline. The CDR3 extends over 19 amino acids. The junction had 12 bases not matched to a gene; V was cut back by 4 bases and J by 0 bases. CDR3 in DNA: TGTGCCAGCAGTTCGAGATACAGGGGCATGGACTCTGGGGCCAACGTCCTGACTTTC. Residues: CASSSRYRGMDSGANVLTF.

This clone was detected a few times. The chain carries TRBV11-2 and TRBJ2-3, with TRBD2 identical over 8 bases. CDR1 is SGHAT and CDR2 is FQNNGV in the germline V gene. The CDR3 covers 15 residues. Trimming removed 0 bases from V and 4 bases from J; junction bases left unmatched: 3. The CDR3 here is CASSLETSAADTQYF. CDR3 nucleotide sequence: TGTGCCAGCAGCTTAGAGACTAGCGCTGCAGATACGCAGTATTTT.

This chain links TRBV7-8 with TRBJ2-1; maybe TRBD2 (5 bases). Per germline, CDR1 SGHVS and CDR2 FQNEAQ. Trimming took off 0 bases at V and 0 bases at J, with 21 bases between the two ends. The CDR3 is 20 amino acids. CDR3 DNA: TGTGCCAGCAGCTTAGCGCTATCGTCTCGACACGAGGGCTCCTACAATGAGCAGTTCTTC. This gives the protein CASSLALSSRHEGSYNEQFF.

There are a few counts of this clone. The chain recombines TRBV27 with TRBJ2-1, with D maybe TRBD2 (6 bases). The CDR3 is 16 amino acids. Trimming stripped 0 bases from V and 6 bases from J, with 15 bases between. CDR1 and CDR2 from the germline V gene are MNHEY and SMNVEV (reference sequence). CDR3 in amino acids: CASSLSVGGRGNEQFF. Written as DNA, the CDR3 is TGTGCCAGCAGTTTATCGGTCGGGGGAAGGGGCAATGAGCAGTTCTTC.

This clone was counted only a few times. This CDR3 reads CASSALGYEQYF. In nucleotides, the CDR3 is TGTGCCAGCAGTGCCCTAGGCTACGAGCAGTACTTC. J is TRBJ2-7 and V is TRBV28, with D uncertain. From germline, CDR1 is MDHEN and CDR2 SYDVKM. CDR3 length: 12 amino acids. V was trimmed by 5 bases and J by 3 bases, leaving 8 bases between them. The variable domain in full, with the rest retrieved from reference TRBV28 and TRBJ2-7, is DVKVTQSSRYLVKRTGEKVFLECVQDMDHENMFWYRQDPGLGLRLIYFSYDVKMKEKGDIPEGYSVSREKKERFSLILESASTNQTSMYLCASSALGYEQYFGPGTRLTVT.

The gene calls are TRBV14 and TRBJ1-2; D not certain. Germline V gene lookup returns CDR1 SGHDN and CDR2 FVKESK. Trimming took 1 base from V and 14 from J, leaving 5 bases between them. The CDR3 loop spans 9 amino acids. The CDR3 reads CASSQADTF. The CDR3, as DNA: TGTGCCAGCAGCCAAGCGGATACCTTC.

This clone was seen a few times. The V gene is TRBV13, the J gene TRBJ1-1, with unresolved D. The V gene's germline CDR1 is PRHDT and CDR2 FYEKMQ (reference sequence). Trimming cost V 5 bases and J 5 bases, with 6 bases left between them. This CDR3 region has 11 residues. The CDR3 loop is CASSLGTEAFF. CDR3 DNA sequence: TGTGCCAGCAGCCTGGGGACTGAAGCTTTCTTT.

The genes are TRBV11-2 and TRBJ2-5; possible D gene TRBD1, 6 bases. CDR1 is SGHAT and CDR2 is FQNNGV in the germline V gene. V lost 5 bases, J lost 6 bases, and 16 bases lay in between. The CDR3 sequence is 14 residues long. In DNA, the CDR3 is TGTGCCAGCAGCCCCACCGGACAGTTAAAGACCCAGTACTTC. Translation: CASSPTGQLKTQYF.

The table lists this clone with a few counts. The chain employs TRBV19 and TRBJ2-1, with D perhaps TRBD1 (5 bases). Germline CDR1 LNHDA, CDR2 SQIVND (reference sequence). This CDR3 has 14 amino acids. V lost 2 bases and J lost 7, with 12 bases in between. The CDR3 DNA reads TGTGCCAGTAGTATAAGAGGCAGGGCGAATGAGCAGTTCTTC. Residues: CASSIRGRANEQFF.

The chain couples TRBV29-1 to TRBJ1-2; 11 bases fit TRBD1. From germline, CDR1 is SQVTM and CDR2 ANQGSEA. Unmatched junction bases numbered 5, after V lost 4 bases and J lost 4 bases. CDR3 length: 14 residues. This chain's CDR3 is CSVGGQGAGYGYTF. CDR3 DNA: TGCAGCGTTGGCGGACAGGGGGCGGGCTATGGCTACACCTTC.

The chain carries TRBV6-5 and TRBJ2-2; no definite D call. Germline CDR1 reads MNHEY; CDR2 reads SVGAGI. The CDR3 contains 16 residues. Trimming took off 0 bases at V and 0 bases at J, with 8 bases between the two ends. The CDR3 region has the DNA TGTGCCAGCAGTTACTCGCGGCCCACGAACACCGGGGAGCTGTTTTTT. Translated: CASSYSRPTNTGELFF.

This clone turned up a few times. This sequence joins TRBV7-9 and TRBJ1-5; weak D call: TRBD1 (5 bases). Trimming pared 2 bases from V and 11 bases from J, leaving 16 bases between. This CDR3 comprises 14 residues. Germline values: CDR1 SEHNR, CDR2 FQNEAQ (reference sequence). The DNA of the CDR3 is TGTGCCAGCAGCTTATCTGCCAGAGGGGAAGCCCAGCATTTT. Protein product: CASSLSARGEAQHF.

The DNA for the CDR3 is TGCAGCGTGAAAGGGGGAGGTAACTATGGCTACACCTTC. This sequence encodes CSVKGGGNYGYTF. The rearrangement joins TRBV29-1 to TRBJ1-2; a possible D gene is TRBD1 (6 bases). Trimming took off 6 bases at V and 1 base at J, with 12 bases between the two ends. There are 13 residues in the CDR3. Per germline, CDR1 SQVTM and CDR2 ANQGSEA.

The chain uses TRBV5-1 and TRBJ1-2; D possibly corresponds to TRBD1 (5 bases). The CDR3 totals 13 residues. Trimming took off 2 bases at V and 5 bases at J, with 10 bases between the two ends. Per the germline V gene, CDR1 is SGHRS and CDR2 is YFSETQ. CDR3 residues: CASSFDREYGYTF. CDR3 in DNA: TGCGCCAGCAGCTTCGACAGAGAGTATGGCTACACCTTC. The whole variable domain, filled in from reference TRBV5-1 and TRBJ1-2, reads KAGVTQTPRYLIKTRGQQVTLSCSPISGHRSVSWYQQTPGQGLQFLFEYFSETQRNKGNFPGRFSGRQFSNSRSEMNVSTLELGDSALYLCASSFDREYGYTFGSGTRLTVV.

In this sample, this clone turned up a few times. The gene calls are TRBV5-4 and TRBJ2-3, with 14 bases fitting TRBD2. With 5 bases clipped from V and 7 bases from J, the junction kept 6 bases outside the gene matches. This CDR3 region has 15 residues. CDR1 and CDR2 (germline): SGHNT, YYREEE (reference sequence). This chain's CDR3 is CASRAGTSGSHTQYF. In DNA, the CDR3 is TGTGCCAGCAGGGCCGGGACTAGCGGGAGCCATACGCAGTATTTT.